Following are 22 T cell receptor beta chains from one sample sequenced in a study of cytomegalovirus exposure and HLA in healthy donors. PCR involved 60 Vbeta and 13 Jbeta primers. Clones were sequenced by immunoSEQ multiplex PCR, and TCRdb holds only the in-frame ones, with some missing. Its table records some 120,000 clones. Sequencing used PBMCs. Source of these receptors: a man younger than 45 in good health and CMV-seronegative.

The rearrangement links TRBV29-1 to TRBJ2-1; 8 bases align to TRBD1. V lost 3 bases and J lost 7; bases outside the gene matches: 8. From germline, CDR1 is SQVTM and CDR2 ANQGSEA. The CDR3 length is 14 residues. DNA of the CDR3: TGCAGCGTTGACGGGGCAGGGGGCCCTAATGAGCAGTTCTTC. Translating gives CSVDGAGGPNEQFF.

The J gene is TRBJ2-1, the V gene TRBV11-2; 8 nucleotides agree with TRBD1. V gave up 5 bases and J gave up 2 bases; unmatched junction bases: 8. The CDR3 consists of 16 residues. CDR1 and CDR2 from the germline V gene are SGHAT and FQNNGV. CDR3 protein: CASSEDRAEPYNEQFF. The CDR3 DNA follows: TGTGCCAGCAGCGAGGACAGGGCTGAACCCTACAATGAGCAGTTCTTC.

The rearrangement uses TRBV5-1 and TRBJ1-1; 9 nucleotides line up with TRBD1. J gave up 1 base and V 5 bases, and 6 bases lay outside the gene matches. The germline V gene has CDR1 SGHRS and CDR2 YFSETQ. The CDR3 spans 15 residues. The CDR3 region is CASSPPGQGNTEAFF. The CDR3 nucleotides are TGCGCCAGCAGTCCTCCGGGACAGGGGAACACTGAAGCTTTCTTT.

V is TRBV29-1 and J is TRBJ2-7, with 8 bases fitting TRBD1. The CDR3 consists of 12 residues. V shed 7 bases and J 0 bases; nucleotides not matched to a gene: 2. The germline CDR1 and CDR2 sequences are SQVTM and ANQGSEA. In DNA form, the CDR3 reads TGCAGCGCTGGACAGGGCTCCTACGAGCAGTACTTC. It translates to CSAGQGSYEQYF.

This chain joins TRBV7-9 and TRBJ2-3; 11 bases line up with TRBD2. The germline CDR1 and CDR2 sequences are SEHNR and FQNEAQ (reference sequence). J gave up 3 bases and V 5 bases, and 7 bases lay outside the gene matches. The CDR3 length is 16 residues. CDR3 in DNA: TGTGCCAGCAGCCCCTGGACTAGCGGGCTAACAGATACGCAGTATTTT. Protein product: CASSPWTSGLTDTQYF.

The chain joins TRBV4-1 to TRBJ2-7, with 8 bases fitting TRBD2. The CDR3 runs 15 residues. CDR1 is MGHRA, CDR2 YSYEKL, per germline. V shed 4 bases, J shed 2 bases, and the junction held 7 bases outside the gene matches. CDR3 nucleotide sequence: TGCGCCAGCAGCCTCATAGCGGGGCCAGCCTACGAGCAGTACTTC. Translating gives CASSLIAGPAYEQYF.

This chain links TRBV27 with TRBJ2-7; 13 bases are shared with TRBD2. The CDR3 has 16 residues. Germline V CDR1 and CDR2: MNHEY, SMNVEV (reference sequence). V was clipped by 3 bases and J by 4 bases; unmatched bases: 6. The CDR3 bases are TGTGCCAGCAGTTTTCGGACTAGCGGGAGTAGGTACGAGCAGTACTTC. It codes for CASSFRTSGSRYEQYF.

The rearrangement joins TRBV18 to TRBJ2-4; 7 bases line up with TRBD1. CDR1 and CDR2 from the germline V gene are KGHSH and LQKENI. CDR3 length: 14 residues. The junction had 11 bases not matched to a gene; V was cut back by 2 bases and J by 13 bases. CDR3 loop: CASSPTRQGALQYF. The DNA for the CDR3 is TGTGCCAGCTCACCAACGAGACAGGGAGCATTACAGTACTTC.

The chain recombines TRBV6-5 with TRBJ2-1, with D perhaps matching TRBD1 (6 bases). Trimming removed 6 bases from V and 8 bases from J, with 11 bases in between. Germline V gene sequence: CDR1 MNHEY, CDR2 SVGAGI. This CDR3 is 12 amino acids long. The CDR3 loop is CASSPDSDEQFF. CDR3 in DNA: TGTGCCAGCAGCCCGGACAGCGATGAGCAGTTCTTC.

The chain employs TRBV6-1 and TRBJ1-1; D is uncertain. Germline V gives CDR1 MNHNS, CDR2 SASEGT. The V end lost 5 bases, the J end lost 4 bases, and 14 bases lay between the germline ends. The CDR3 contains 14 residues. This chain's CDR3 is CASSPVSRSTEAFF. In DNA form, the CDR3 reads TGTGCCAGCAGTCCAGTCTCCCGGAGCACTGAAGCTTTCTTT.

The chain uses TRBV19 and TRBJ2-7; perhaps TRBD2 as D (5 bases). CDR1 and CDR2 (germline): LNHDA, SQIVND (reference sequence). V was cut by 9 bases and J by 6 bases, with 9 bases left in between. This CDR3 region has 10 residues. The CDR3 sequence: CASGDGEQYF. CDR3 bases: TGTGCCAGCGGGGATGGCGAGCAGTACTTC. The full variable domain, rest sourced from reference TRBV19 and TRBJ2-7, is DGGITQSPKYLFRKEGQNVTLSCEQNLNHDAMYWYRQDPGQGLRLIYYSQIVNDFQKGDIAEGYSVSREKKESFPLTVTSAQKNPTAFYLCASGDGEQYFGPGTRLTVT.

The chain recombines TRBV7-9 with TRBJ2-3; TRBD2 matches at 9 bases. Germline loops: CDR1 SEHNR, CDR2 FQNEAQ (reference sequence). This CDR3 is 15 amino acids long. Trimming at V came to 1 base and at J to 4 bases, leaving 3 bases not matched to a gene. The CDR3 DNA follows: TGTGCCAGCAGCTTAGTAGCGGGAGAATCAGATACGCAGTATTTT. Its translation is CASSLVAGESDTQYF.

The chain employs TRBV4-1 and TRBJ2-7; TRBD1 matches 9 bases. The CDR3 is 15 residues long. Per germline, CDR1 MGHRA and CDR2 YSYEKL. Unmatched junction bases numbered 12, after V lost 6 bases and J lost 6 bases. The CDR3 sequence is CASSSAGTGQGEQYF. CDR3 sequence (DNA): TGCGCCAGCAGTTCTGCCGGGACAGGGCAGGGCGAGCAGTACTTC.

The chain couples TRBV7-9 to TRBJ1-5; 8 positions agree with TRBD1. The CDR3 sequence is 15 residues long. Germline CDR1 is SEHNR and CDR2 is FQNEAQ (reference sequence). Germline trimming cut 5 bases from V and 2 bases from J; bases unmatched to any gene: 5. The CDR3 protein is CASSVGQGGNQPQHF. The CDR3 DNA is TGTGCCAGCAGCGTTGGACAGGGCGGCAATCAGCCCCAGCATTTT. Filled out from reference TRBV7-9 and TRBJ1-5, the complete variable domain reads DTGVSQNPRHKITKRGQNVTFRCDPISEHNRLYWYRQTLGQGPEFLTYFQNEAQLEKSRLLSDRFSAERPKGSFSTLEIQRTEQGDSAMYLCASSVGQGGNQPQHFGDGTRLSIL.

The rearrangement links TRBV6-5 to TRBJ1-5; D possibly corresponds to TRBD1 (6 bases). Trimming removed 2 bases at V and 2 bases at J, with 13 bases between. Germline V lookup: CDR1 MNHEY, CDR2 SVGAGI. The CDR3 runs 16 residues. The CDR3 region has the DNA TGTGCCAGCAGTTACGGGGGGGCAGCTCGCAATCAGCCCCAGCATTTT. It encodes CASSYGGAARNQPQHF.

This chain uses TRBV6-5 with TRBJ2-7; 9 bases match TRBD1. CDR1 is MNHEY and CDR2 is SVGAGI in the germline V gene. V was clipped by 4 bases and J by 3 bases; unmatched bases: 10. The CDR3 runs to 16 residues. Written as DNA, the CDR3 is TGTGCCAGCAGTTCCCCCCGGGACAGGGAGAACTACGAGCAGTACTTC. Translated: CASSSPRDRENYEQYF.

The chain employs TRBV2 and TRBJ1-5; tentative D call: TRBD1 (5 bases). This CDR3 contains 18 residues. Between the trimmed V and J ends, which lost 6 bases and 1 base, there was a span of 22 bases. Germline-derived CDR1 and CDR2 are SNHLY and FYNNEI. The CDR3 region is CASSHYQPGWKSNQPQHF. The CDR3 bases are TGTGCCAGCAGCCACTACCAGCCAGGGTGGAAAAGCAATCAGCCCCAGCATTTT.

This rearrangement joins TRBV7-7 to TRBJ1-1; weak D call: TRBD1 (6 bases). Germline V gene data show CDR1 as SSHAT and CDR2 as FNYEAQ (reference sequence). Between the trimmed V and J ends, which lost 5 bases and 1 base, there was a span of 8 bases. The CDR3 covers 13 residues. DNA for the CDR3: TGTGCCAGCAGCGTGGGACAGAACACTGAAGCTTTCTTT. The encoded protein is CASSVGQNTEAFF.

The V gene is TRBV29-1, the J gene TRBJ2-1, with a tentative D call TRBD2 (5 bases). The germline gives CDR1 SQVTM, CDR2 ANQGSEA. Trimming removed 6 bases at V and 2 bases at J, with 11 bases between. CDR3 length equals 13 residues. The CDR3 loop is CSVAQRTYNEQFF. In DNA form, the CDR3 reads TGCAGCGTGGCCCAGCGGACCTACAATGAGCAGTTCTTC.

The chain combines TRBV18 with TRBJ2-5; D is ambiguous. V was cut by 0 bases and J by 5 bases, with 10 bases left in between. Germline V gives CDR1 KGHSH, CDR2 LQKENI. This CDR3 is built from 14 residues. The CDR3 region has the DNA TGTGCCAGCTCACCACCGGCAGTGATGGAGACCCAGTACTTC. This encodes CASSPPAVMETQYF.

This sequence joins TRBV19 and TRBJ2-1, with D perhaps matching TRBD1 (6 bases). Trimming took 5 bases from V and 9 from J, leaving 23 bases between them. CDR1 and CDR2 (germline): LNHDA, SQIVND (reference sequence). The CDR3 has 16 residues. This CDR3 reads CASSSHRATDSGEQFF. CDR3 in DNA: TGTGCCAGTAGTTCCCACAGGGCCACGGATAGTGGTGAGCAGTTCTTC.

V is TRBV5-1 and J is TRBJ1-1; tentatively, D is TRBD1 (6 bases). The CDR3 is 15 residues long. The germline CDR1 and CDR2 sequences are SGHRS and YFSETQ. Trimming pared 0 bases from V and 8 bases from J, leaving 17 bases between. CDR3 residues: CASSLVGEAGGEAFF. Here the CDR3 DNA reads TGCGCCAGCAGCTTGGTTGGGGAAGCGGGGGGCGAAGCTTTCTTT.